This entry describes one T cell receptor beta chain. No antigen is known for it. Base qualities are missing; no much larger clone stands one base away. The immunoSEQ Assay was used to sequence TCRbeta CDR3 regions. After extraction, genomic DNA underwent amplification by bias-controlled multiplex PCR, followed by high-throughput sequencing. In the authors' own workflow: Collapsing and filtering of sequences were performed to quantify the absolute abundance of each unique TCRbeta CDR3 region. T cell fraction was estimated by normalization of TCRbeta template counts to usable DNA, with usable DNA being measured through amplification of reference genes present in all nucleated cells. Repertoire TCRs were annotated as SARS-CoV-2-specific by exact matching of V gene, CDR3 amino acid sequence and J gene to a known reactive TCR set. MIRA supplied the reference SARS-CoV-2 TCR set, which was filtered for enrichment in COVID-19-positive ImmuneCODE repertoires so that public or cross-reactive TCRs were removed. Using the MIRA antigens, annotated TCRs were further analysed by specific ORF or by position within an ORF. Depth was the summed frequency of annotated unique rearrangements, while breadth was defined as annotated unique rearrangements over total unique productive rearrangements. Two-sided Wilcoxon rank-sum tests were used to compare TCR breadth between groups. What TCRdb holds here is the immuneACCESS table cut down to in-frame rearrangements. Part of the clones is not present; checked against another copy, under half of the missing clones reflect an unresolved V gene, and the others are unexplained. The V and J calls and clone size are taken from that table; D and trimming were inferred from the DNA. This sample comprises fewer than 400,000 clones, less than 90% of them detected only once. 3.5% of the sample comes from the top ten.

These data originate in a study of Ad26.COV2.S vaccination and SARS-CoV-2 variants (dated by TCRdb to 2020 to 2022). At the level of the whole study: Vaccine-arm donors were drawn from COV1001, a multicentre, randomized, double-blind, placebo-controlled phase I-IIa trial of Ad26.COV2.S in healthy adults. Ad26.COV2.S was given intramuscularly at 5x10^10 or 1x10^11 viral particles, as a single shot or as two shots 56 days apart. TCRbeta repertoire sequencing was used to assess the specificity and breadth of SARS-CoV-2-reactive T cell receptors after Ad26.COV2.S vaccination. A total of approximately 30 samples were included in the TCR-sequenced set, comprising roughly 19 Ad26.COV2.S vaccine recipients, 5 placebo recipients and 8 SARS-CoV-2 convalescent individuals. Trial participants were randomized into five groups of five, in which low-dose or high-dose Ad26.COV2.S was given once or twice, or placebo was given on both occasions. Throughout the experiments and outcome assessment, investigators stayed blinded to trial group allocation.

Explained via the paper, the treatment or condition label denotes: around 19 received Ad26.COV2.S at low or high dose, single or two shots; five or six received placebo; per-sample allocation not given. For vaccine and placebo recipients, the sequenced repertoires came from samples collected on day 63 after the first injection. In Cohort 1b, roughly 25 adults aged 18-55 years were enrolled at a single site in Boston, USA, between 29 July and 7 August 2020. As a vaccine, Ad26.COV2.S was a replication-incompetent adenovirus type 26 vector that expressed a prefusion-stabilized SARS-CoV-2 spike protein derived from the original Wuhan strain. What the study reported, not specific to this receptor: Non-spike TCR breadth was comparable between vaccine and placebo recipients, consistent with the vaccine containing only spike. Substantial breadth of spike-specific CD8+ and CD4+ T cell responses was reported after vaccination. Comparing responses between vaccine doses or regimens was not something the study was powered to do. Ad26.COV2.S recipients had higher spike-specific TCR breadth than placebo recipients (P = 0.0014). The authors noted that the TCR breadth and depth analyses may have underestimated total T cell responses.

Sequencing used peripheral blood, obtained in a trial of Ad26.COV2.S vaccine versus placebo. This sequence was found in a person aged 18-60 years who received the Ad26.COV2.S COVID-19 vaccine or a placebo.

The CDR3 protein is CASSLASAQETQYF. The sequenced DNA: TGTGCCAGCAGCTTAGCCTCGGCCCAAGAGACCCAGTACTTC. The sequence is built from TRBV7-2 and TRBJ2-5, with no D gene named confidently. Taken from cysteine to phenylalanine, the CDR3 has 14 residues. Here the CDR3 DNA is all that survives: 42 bases in frame from base 1. V is clipped by 0 bases and J by 1 base, and the sequence between their germline boundaries is 6 bases long. Looking up the germline V gene yields CDR1 SGHTA and CDR2 FQGNSA.